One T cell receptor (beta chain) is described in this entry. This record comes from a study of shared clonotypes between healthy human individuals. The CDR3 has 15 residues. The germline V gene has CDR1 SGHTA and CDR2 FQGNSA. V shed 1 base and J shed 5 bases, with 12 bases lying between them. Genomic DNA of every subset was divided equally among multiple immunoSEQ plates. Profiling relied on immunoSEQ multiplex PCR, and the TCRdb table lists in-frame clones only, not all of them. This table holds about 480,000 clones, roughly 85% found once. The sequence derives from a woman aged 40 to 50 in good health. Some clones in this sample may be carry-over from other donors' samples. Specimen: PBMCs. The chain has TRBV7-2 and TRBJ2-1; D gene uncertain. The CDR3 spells CASSLDVGSHNEQFF. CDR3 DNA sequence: TGTGCCAGCAGCTTAGACGTAGGGTCCCACAATGAGCAGTTCTTC.